Listed below are T cell receptor beta chains from one sample, sequenced in a study of regulatory T cells in long-lasting Graves disease. TCRdb ran MiXCR on the multiplex PCR reads and lists one entry per CDR3 protein. In the table there are 440,000 or so distinct CDR3 sequences, under 15% of which are singletons. Separately, the same data were catalogued under a study of T cells in Graves' hyperthyroidism and ophthalmopathy.

This specimen was peripheral blood mononuclear cells (PBMCs), taken at new diagnosis, from a patient treated with antithyroid drugs. The receptors shown here come from a woman between 25 and 40 years old with Graves disease. Both conserved end residues are part of each CDR3. The order of the fields is D gene, clone size, V gene, J gene, CDR3 protein, CDR3 DNA. A D gene is named only where the DNA matches it firmly. The size field is filled for only some rows; it gives once, few, many or a size class.

>TRBD2|many|TRBV5-1|TRBJ2-3
CASSGGRAEDTQYF
TGCGCCAGCAGTGGCGGGAGGGCCGAGGATACGCAGTATTTT
>-|many|TRBV11-2|TRBJ2-3
CASSLDGPITDTQYF
TGTGCCAGCAGCTTAGACGGGCCTATCACAGATACGCAGTATTTT
>-|-|TRBV6-2/TRBV6-3|TRBJ2-4
CASSYSSPQIAKNIQYF
TGTGCCAGCAGTTACTCGAGCCCTCAAATAGCCAAAAACATTCAGTACTTC
>TRBD1|-|TRBV28|TRBJ1-4
CASSLYGTGPNEKLFF
TGTGCCAGCAGTTTATATGGGACAGGGCCTAATGAAAAACTGTTTTTT
>-|-|TRBV19|TRBJ2-1
CASSASWGQFF
TGTGCCAGTAGTGCAAGCTGGGGGCAGTTCTTC
>TRBD2|-|TRBV20-1|TRBJ2-7
CSADYGGIGLAGGHEQYF
TGCAGTGCCGACTACGGAGGTATAGGGCTAGCGGGAGGCCACGAGCAGTACTTC
>-|many|TRBV7-8|TRBJ2-7
CASSLGGSRVYEQYF
TGTGCCAGCAGCCTGGGAGGTAGCAGGGTCTACGAGCAGTACTTC
>-|many|TRBV13|TRBJ2-5
CASSLQRVNQETQYF
TGTGCCAGCAGCTTACAGCGGGTGAACCAAGAGACCCAGTACTTC
>-|many|TRBV28|TRBJ2-7
CASSFGLGTYEQYF
TGTGCCAGCAGTTTTGGCCTAGGAACCTACGAGCAGTACTTC
>-|many|TRBV5-1|TRBJ2-7
CASSRVNAYEQYF
TGCGCCAGCAGCCGGGTTAACGCCTACGAGCAGTACTTC
>TRBD2|many|TRBV20-1|TRBJ2-1
CSARDEGRGSYNEQFF
TGCAGTGCTAGAGATGAGGGGCGGGGGTCCTACAATGAGCAGTTCTTC
>-|few|TRBV29-1|TRBJ2-5
CSVDLQETQYF
TGCAGCGTTGACCTACAAGAGACCCAGTACTTC
>-|many|TRBV6-1|TRBJ2-3
CASSEAVGSSTDTQYF
TGTGCCAGCAGTGAAGCGGTGGGATCAAGCACAGATACGCAGTATTTT
>TRBD2|few|TRBV29-1|TRBJ2-7
CSVMTSGRVYEQYF
TGCAGCGTTATGACTAGCGGGAGGGTGTACGAGCAGTACTTC
>-|few|TRBV6-2/TRBV6-3|TRBJ2-4
CASSVQGALAKNIQYF
TGTGCCAGCAGTGTACAGGGCGCTCTAGCCAAAAACATTCAGTACTTC
>-|many|TRBV20-1|TRBJ1-1
CSARSDTRKGMNTEAFF
TGCAGTGCTAGATCCGACACCAGGAAGGGCATGAACACTGAAGCTTTCTTT
>-|many|TRBV28|TRBJ1-2
CASSRRTYDGYTF
TGTGCCAGCAGTCGACGAACGTACGATGGCTACACCTTC
>-|-|TRBV7-9|TRBJ2-7
CASSSSGLYEQYF
TGTGCCAGCAGCTCCTCGGGACTCTACGAGCAGTACTTC
>-|many|TRBV7-3|TRBJ2-2
CASSSKPTDTGELFF
TGTGCCAGCAGCTCAAAGCCTACGGACACCGGGGAGCTGTTTTTT
>TRBD2|few|TRBV24-1|TRBJ2-1
CATSVSGRAQFF
TGTGCCACCAGCGTTAGCGGGAGGGCGCAGTTCTTC
>-|many|TRBV28|TRBJ2-3
CASTSVEKEDTQYF
TGTGCCAGCACTTCCGTGGAGAAGGAAGATACGCAGTATTTT
>-|-|TRBV12-3/TRBV12-4|TRBJ1-2
CASSSWGEGYTF
TGTGCCAGCAGTTCATGGGGGGAGGGCTACACCTTC
>-|many|TRBV20-1|TRBJ1-1
CSADRFGGTEAFF
TGCAGTGCAGACCGTTTTGGGGGCACTGAAGCTTTCTTT
>TRBD1|many|TRBV6-2/TRBV6-3|TRBJ2-7
CASEGQGANEQYF
TGTGCCAGCGAGGGACAGGGGGCCAACGAGCAGTACTTC
>-|-|TRBV15|TRBJ2-7
CATSREGREQYF
TGTGCCACCAGCAGAGAAGGGCGCGAGCAGTACTTC
>-|-|TRBV5-4|TRBJ2-5
CASSSPSGLETQYF
TGTGCCAGCAGCTCCCCGAGCGGGCTTGAGACCCAGTACTTC
>TRBD1|-|TRBV24-1|TRBJ2-4
CATSDGQGRDKNIQYF
TGTGCCACCAGTGACGGACAGGGACGTGACAAAAACATTCAGTACTTC
>TRBD2|many|TRBV28|TRBJ2-7
CASHRAGGNIPYEQYF
TGTGCCAGCCACAGAGCGGGAGGGAACATCCCCTACGAGCAGTACTTC
>TRBD1|many|TRBV28|TRBJ2-1
CASSVGTAYNEQFF
TGTGCCAGCAGTGTAGGGACAGCCTACAATGAGCAGTTCTTC
>-|-|TRBV12-3/TRBV12-4|TRBJ1-5
CASSWGGGGNQPQHF
TGTGCCAGCAGCTGGGGCGGGGGTGGCAATCAGCCCCAGCATTTT
>TRBD2|-|TRBV12-3/TRBV12-4|TRBJ2-5
CASIPTSGRGGETQYF
TGTGCCAGCATCCCGACTAGCGGGAGGGGGGGGGAGACCCAGTACTTC
>TRBD2|-|TRBV7-9|TRBJ2-1
CASSSGRGSYNEQFF
TGTGCCAGCAGCAGCGGGAGGGGCTCCTACAATGAGCAGTTCTTC
>-|few|TRBV12-3/TRBV12-4|TRBJ1-1
CASTKGLVPLEAFF
TGTGCCAGCACAAAGGGCCTTGTCCCACTCGAAGCTTTCTTT
>-|-|TRBV11-2|TRBJ2-3
CASGRDSSSTDTQYF
TGTGCCAGCGGCCGGGACTCCTCTAGCACAGATACGCAGTATTTT
>TRBD2|large|TRBV20-1|TRBJ2-3
CSATELGTITDTQYF
TGCAGTGCTACAGAACTCGGGACTATCACAGATACGCAGTATTTT
>-|-|TRBV6-2/TRBV6-3|TRBJ1-1
CASSDWARISVEAFF
TGTGCCAGCAGTGACTGGGCCAGAATTTCAGTTGAAGCTTTCTTT
>TRBD1|many|TRBV10-3|TRBJ2-1
CAISGTGTGWYNEQFF
TGTGCCATCAGCGGTACCGGGACAGGATGGTACAATGAGCAGTTCTTC
>-|many|TRBV6-5|TRBJ1-1
CASSYFLGMNTEAFF
TGTGCCAGCAGTTACTTTCTCGGGATGAACACTGAAGCTTTCTTT
>-|many|TRBV18|TRBJ2-3
CASSPGTNNPRTDTQYF
TGTGCCAGCTCACCTGGGACAAACAACCCACGCACAGATACGCAGTATTTT
>-|many|TRBV6-1|TRBJ1-6
CASSDRASSNSPLHF
TGTGCCAGCAGTGACAGGGCGTCTTCAAATTCACCCCTCCACTTT
>TRBD1|-|TRBV6-1|TRBJ1-1
CASSDYGQAGTEVFF
TGTGCCAGCAGTGACTATGGACAGGCGGGCACTGAAGTTTTCTTT
>-|-|TRBV5-1|TRBJ1-1
CASSREMNTEAFF
TGCGCCAGCAGCCGCGAGATGAACACTGAAGCTTTCTTT
>TRBD1|many|TRBV12-3/TRBV12-4|TRBJ1-5
CASSTGGWNQPQHF
TGTGCCAGCAGTACAGGGGGTTGGAATCAGCCCCAGCATTTT
>-|few|TRBV15|TRBJ1-5
CATSVERPGWEPQHF
TGTGCCACCAGCGTGGAACGGCCAGGCTGGGAGCCCCAGCATTTT
>TRBD2|-|TRBV10-3|TRBJ2-1
CAIHAGASGSSYNEQFF
TGTGCCATCCACGCCGGAGCTAGCGGGAGCTCCTACAATGAGCAGTTCTTC
>-|many|TRBV11-3|TRBJ2-2
CASSDPFGATNTGELFF
TGTGCCAGCAGCGACCCTTTTGGCGCAACGAACACCGGGGAGCTGTTTTTT